This T cell receptor (beta chain) originates from a study of blood T cell repertoires in COVID-19. Germline CDR1 MNHEY, CDR2 SMNVEV (reference sequence). The ends lost 4 bases at V and 8 bases at J; junction bases unmatched: 5. The CDR3 consists of 14 residues. Data came from immunoSEQ multiplex PCR; TCRdb stores just in-frame clones and leaves some out. The sample lists roughly 320,000 clones; approximately 90% were seen once. Source material: PBMCs or T cells enriched from blood (not recorded which). The sequence was obtained from a woman in her twenties or thirties who had been exposed to COVID-19. This sequence joins TRBV27 and TRBJ2-1; TRBD2 matches at 10 bases. CDR3 protein: CASSWSGGADEQFF. The CDR3 DNA reads as TGTGCCAGCAGTTGGAGCGGGGGGGCCGATGAGCAGTTCTTC.